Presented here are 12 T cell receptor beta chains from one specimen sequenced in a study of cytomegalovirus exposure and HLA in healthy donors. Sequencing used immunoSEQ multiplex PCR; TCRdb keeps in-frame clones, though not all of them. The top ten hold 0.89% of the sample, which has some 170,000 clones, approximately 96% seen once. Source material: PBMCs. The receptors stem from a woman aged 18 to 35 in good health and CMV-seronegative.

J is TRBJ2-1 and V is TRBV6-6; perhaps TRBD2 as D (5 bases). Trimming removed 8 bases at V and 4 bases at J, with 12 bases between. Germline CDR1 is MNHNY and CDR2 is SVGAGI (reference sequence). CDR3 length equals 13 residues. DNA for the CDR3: TGTGCCAGCGGGGTTGGACTGTACAATGAGCAGTTCTTC. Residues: CASGVGLYNEQFF.

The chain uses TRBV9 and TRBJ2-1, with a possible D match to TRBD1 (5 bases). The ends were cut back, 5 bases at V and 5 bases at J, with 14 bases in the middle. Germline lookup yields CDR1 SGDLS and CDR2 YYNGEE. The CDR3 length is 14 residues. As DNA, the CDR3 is TGTGCCAGCAGTGGAGTGGGGCGCGACAATGAGCAGTTCTTC. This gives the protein CASSGVGRDNEQFF.

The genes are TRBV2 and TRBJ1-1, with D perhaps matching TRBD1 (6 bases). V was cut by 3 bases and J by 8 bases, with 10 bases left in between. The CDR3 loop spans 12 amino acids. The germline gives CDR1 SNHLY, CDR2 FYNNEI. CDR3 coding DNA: TGTGCCAGCAGTGAGTGGCAGGGGGAAGCTTTCTTT. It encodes CASSEWQGEAFF.

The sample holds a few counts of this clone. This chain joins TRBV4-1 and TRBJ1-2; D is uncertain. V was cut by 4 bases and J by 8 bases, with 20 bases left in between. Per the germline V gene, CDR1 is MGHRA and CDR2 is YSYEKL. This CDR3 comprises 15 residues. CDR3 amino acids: CASSPTGMMVQGYTF. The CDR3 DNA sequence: TGCGCCAGCAGCCCAACCGGGATGATGGTGCAGGGCTACACCTTC.

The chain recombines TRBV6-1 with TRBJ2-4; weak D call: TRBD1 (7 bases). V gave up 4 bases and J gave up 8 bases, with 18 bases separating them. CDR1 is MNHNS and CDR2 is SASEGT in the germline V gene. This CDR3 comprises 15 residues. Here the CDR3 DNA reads TGTGCCAGCAGTGCCACAAGGAGGGGGCCGCACATTCAGTACTTC. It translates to CASSATRRGPHIQYF.

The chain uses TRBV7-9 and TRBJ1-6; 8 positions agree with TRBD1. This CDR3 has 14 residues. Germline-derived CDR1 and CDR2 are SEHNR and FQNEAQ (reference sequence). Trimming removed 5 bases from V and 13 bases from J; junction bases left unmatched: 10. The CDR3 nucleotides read TGTGCCAGCAGCCAAGGGACAGGTTCCCTGCCCCTCCACTTT. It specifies CASSQGTGSLPLHF.

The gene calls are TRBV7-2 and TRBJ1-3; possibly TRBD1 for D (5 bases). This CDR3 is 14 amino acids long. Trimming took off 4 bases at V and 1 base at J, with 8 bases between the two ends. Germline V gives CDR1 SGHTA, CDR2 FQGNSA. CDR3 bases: TGTGCCAGCAGCTCCGGGACTTCTGGAAACACCATATATTTT. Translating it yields CASSSGTSGNTIYF.

The DNA of the CDR3 is TGTGCCAGCAGCCCGAGTAGGGGCGACTCTGGAAACACCATATATTTT. Protein product: CASSPSRGDSGNTIYF. V usage is TRBV7-9 and J usage is TRBJ1-3, with D possibly matching TRBD1 (5 bases). In germline, CDR1 is SEHNR, CDR2 FQNEAQ (reference sequence). With 5 bases removed from V and 0 bases from J, the gap between germline ends came to 14 bases. CDR3 length: 16 residues.

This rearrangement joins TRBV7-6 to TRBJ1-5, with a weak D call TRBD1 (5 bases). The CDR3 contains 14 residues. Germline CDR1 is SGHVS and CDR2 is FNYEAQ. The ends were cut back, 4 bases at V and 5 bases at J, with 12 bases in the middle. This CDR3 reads CASSSNTGDQPQHF. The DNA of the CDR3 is TGTGCCAGCAGCTCAAACACAGGTGATCAGCCCCAGCATTTT.

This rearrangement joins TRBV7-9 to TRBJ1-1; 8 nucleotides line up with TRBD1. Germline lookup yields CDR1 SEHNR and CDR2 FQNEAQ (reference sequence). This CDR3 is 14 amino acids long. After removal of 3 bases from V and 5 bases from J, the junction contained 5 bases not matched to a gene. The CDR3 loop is CASSLDRVVTEAFF. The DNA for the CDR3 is TGTGCCAGCAGCTTGGACAGGGTAGTGACTGAAGCTTTCTTT.

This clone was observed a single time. The CDR3 nucleotides are TGTGCCAGCAGTGAATCCGGCGGCACCTACGAGCAGTACTTC. Its translation: CASSESGGTYEQYF. V and J are TRBV25-1 and TRBJ2-7; the D is unclear. Germline CDR1 MGHDK, CDR2 SYGVNS. Trimming removed 1 base from V and 2 bases from J, with 9 bases in between. The CDR3 has 14 residues.

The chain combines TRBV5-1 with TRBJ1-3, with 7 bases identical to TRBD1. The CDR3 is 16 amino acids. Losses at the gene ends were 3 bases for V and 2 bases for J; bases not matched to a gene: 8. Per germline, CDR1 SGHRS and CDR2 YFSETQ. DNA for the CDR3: TGCGCCAGCAGCTCAAGGGGACAGTCTCCTGGAAACACCATATATTTT. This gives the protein CASSSRGQSPGNTIYF.